Below are 20 T cell receptor beta chains sequenced from a single sample in a study of blood T cell repertoires in COVID-19. The table came from immunoSEQ multiplex PCR; TCRdb's copy has only in-frame clones and leaves some out. The sample lists almost 300,000 clones; over 85% were seen once. Source material: peripheral blood. These receptors all stem from a woman aged 25 to 39 with COVID-19, enrolled during active disease.

The rearrangement joins TRBV10-3 to TRBJ2-7; a weak D match, TRBD1 (5 bases). Deletions cut 8 bases from V and 3 bases from J, with 14 bases between. From germline, CDR1 is ENHRY and CDR2 SYGVKD. The CDR3 loop spans 13 amino acids. The CDR3 region has the DNA TGTGCCATCGGTTCAGGGATCAACTACGAGCAGTACTTC. It translates to CAIGSGINYEQYF.

The chain links TRBV6-5 to TRBJ1-4, with D possibly TRBD1 on 6 matching bases. CDR3 length: 14 amino acids. Per germline, CDR1 MNHEY and CDR2 SVGAGI. Deletions cut 6 bases from V and 0 bases from J, with 8 bases between. The CDR3 loop reads CASRQGATNEKLFF. DNA of the CDR3: TGTGCCAGCAGACAGGGCGCAACTAATGAAAAACTGTTTTTT.

This chain uses TRBV2 with TRBJ1-2; no firm D call. Trimming shortened V by 4 bases and J by 5 bases, and 14 bases separated the two germline ends. The CDR3 covers 14 residues. The V gene's germline CDR1 is SNHLY and CDR2 FYNNEI. The CDR3 DNA reads as TGTGCCAGCAGTGCCCACCTGGGCCGATATGGCTACACCTTC. Translating it yields CASSAHLGRYGYTF.

A few counts support this clone. The chain has TRBV15 and TRBJ2-5; weak D call: TRBD2 (5 bases). The V end was cut by 0 bases, the J end by 7 bases, with 6 bases between. Germline V gene lookup returns CDR1 LNHNV and CDR2 YYDKDF (reference sequence). The CDR3 spans 12 residues. DNA for the CDR3: TGTGCCACCAGCAGAGATCGGGGGACCCAGTACTTC. It translates to CATSRDRGTQYF.

The V call is TRBV3-1 (or the pseudogene TRBV3-2), the J call TRBJ1-1; no clear D gene. The CDR3 runs 13 residues. V was clipped by 0 bases and J by 7 bases, with 9 bases between them. Germline V gene sequence: CDR1 LGHDT, CDR2 YNNKEL (reference sequence). CDR3 amino acids: CASSQDGGVEAFF. The CDR3 DNA sequence: TGTGCCAGCAGCCAAGATGGAGGTGTTGAAGCTTTCTTT.

The chain is built from TRBV7-2 and TRBJ2-7, with TRBD2 as a possible D gene (7 bases). The length of the CDR3 is 15 residues. Germline assignment: CDR1 SGHTA and CDR2 FQGNSA. V gave up 5 bases and J gave up 2 bases, with 16 bases separating them. CDR3 nucleotide sequence: TGTGCCAGCAGCCCGTGGCGGGGGCCACCCTACGAGCAGTACTTC. It codes for CASSPWRGPPYEQYF.

This chain links TRBV2 with TRBJ2-2; D remains ambiguous. Germline V gives CDR1 SNHLY, CDR2 FYNNEI. The CDR3 runs to 14 residues. V lost 7 bases and J 0 bases, leaving 9 bases between the germline ends. Written as DNA, the CDR3 is TGTGCCAGCACACCTACCACGAACACCGGGGAGCTGTTTTTT. Residues: CASTPTTNTGELFF. The entire variable domain, with the rest obtained from reference TRBV2 and TRBJ2-2, is as follows: EPEVTQTPSHQVTQMGQEVILRCVPISNHLYFYWYRQILGQKVEFLVSFYNNEISEKSEIFDDQFSVERPDGSNFTLKIRSTKLEDSAMYFCASTPTTNTGELFFGEGSRLTVL.

V gene TRBV9 combines with J gene TRBJ2-5; 8 nucleotides line up with TRBD2. Germline V lookup: CDR1 SGDLS, CDR2 YYNGEE. The CDR3 length is 15 residues. V lost 4 bases to trimming and J lost 1 base; unmatched junction nucleotides: 6. The CDR3 here is CASSPYGGGQETQYF. CDR3 in DNA: TGTGCCAGCAGCCCCTACGGGGGGGGCCAAGAGACCCAGTACTTC.

Worth noting for this clone: At the DNA level, this CDR3 is encoded by other sequences in the same sample as well. The chain combines TRBV7-9 with TRBJ2-3, with 10 bases fitting TRBD1. The CDR3 extends over 15 amino acids. The germline CDR1 and CDR2 sequences are SEHNR and FQNEAQ (reference sequence). The V gene end was trimmed by 5 bases and the J gene end by 1 base; junction bases not matched to a gene: 3. The CDR3 here is CASSPGTGGTDTQYF. DNA of the CDR3: TGTGCCAGCAGCCCCGGGACAGGGGGCACAGATACGCAGTATTTT.

The chain recombines TRBV6-6 with TRBJ1-2; unclear D gene. V was shortened by 8 bases and J by 1 base, with 11 bases between the two germline ends. The germline V gene has CDR1 MNHNY and CDR2 SVGAGI (reference sequence). CDR3 length equals 13 residues. The CDR3 loop reads CASLGPYNYGYTF. Here the CDR3 DNA reads TGTGCCAGCCTAGGCCCGTATAACTATGGCTACACCTTC.

The gene calls are TRBV6-6 and TRBJ1-5; D call uncertain. Per the germline V gene, CDR1 is MNHNY and CDR2 is SVGAGI (reference sequence). Trimming took off 6 bases at V and 3 bases at J, with 12 bases between the two ends. The CDR3 is made up of 14 amino acids. The CDR3 protein is CASSPPGNNQPQHF. In nucleotides, the CDR3 is TGTGCCAGCAGCCCCCCCGGGAACAATCAGCCCCAGCATTTT.

The chain links TRBV2 to TRBJ1-2; a possible D gene is TRBD1 (6 bases). The length of the CDR3 is 15 residues. Deletions cut 7 bases from V and 1 base from J, with 16 bases between. CDR1 is SNHLY and CDR2 is FYNNEI in the germline V gene. The CDR3 DNA sequence: TGTGCCAGCACTTCACAGGGTAGCATTAACTATGGCTACACCTTC. Its protein product is CASTSQGSINYGYTF.

The V and J genes are TRBV14 and TRBJ2-2, with D unclear. Per the germline V gene, CDR1 is SGHDN and CDR2 is FVKESK. V lost 1 base and J lost 6, with 6 bases in between. This CDR3 comprises 13 residues. The CDR3 is CASSQVSPGELFF. DNA of the CDR3: TGTGCCAGCAGCCAAGTATCTCCCGGGGAGCTGTTTTTT.

The chain joins TRBV6-4 to TRBJ1-1; 8 bases match TRBD1. Germline V gives CDR1 MRHNA, CDR2 SNTAGT. V trimming: 6 bases; J trimming: 5 bases; junction bases outside the gene matches: 14. The CDR3 length is 16 residues. CDR3 protein: CASSTNGQGGRTEAFF. The CDR3 DNA reads TGTGCCAGCAGCACAAATGGACAGGGAGGTCGGACTGAAGCTTTCTTT.

The chain is built from TRBV2 and TRBJ2-3; TRBD2 matches 14 bases. Germline CDR1 reads SNHLY; CDR2 reads FYNNEI. The CDR3 has 15 amino acids. V was pared by 7 bases and J by 6 bases, with 6 bases of the junction left unmatched. The CDR3 DNA sequence: TGTGCCAGCACCCGGAGGACTAGCGGGGGGGATACGCAGTATTTT. Amino acids: CASTRRTSGGDTQYF.

V is TRBV10-2 and J is TRBJ2-7; D may be TRBD1 (6 bases). The CDR3 covers 16 residues. The V gene lost 3 bases and the J gene lost 3 bases, with 18 bases spanning the gap. Germline V CDR1 and CDR2: WSHSY, SAAADI. CDR3 sequence: CASSDTLQGPLYEQYF. In nucleotides, the CDR3 is TGCGCCAGCAGTGACACCCTACAGGGTCCCCTCTACGAGCAGTACTTC.

The chain employs TRBV3-1 (or the pseudogene TRBV3-2) and TRBJ2-3; 11 bases fit TRBD2. The CDR3 extends over 16 amino acids. Per the germline V gene, CDR1 is LGHDT and CDR2 is YNNKEL (reference sequence). V lost 2 bases and J lost 4; bases outside the gene matches: 5. This CDR3 reads CASSQYSGGGADTQYF. Written as DNA, the CDR3 is TGTGCCAGCAGCCAATATAGCGGGGGGGGTGCAGATACGCAGTATTTT.

This chain links TRBV28 with TRBJ2-7, with 7 bases fitting TRBD2. The CDR3 contains 15 residues. Per the germline V gene, CDR1 is MDHEN and CDR2 is SYDVKM. V was clipped by 2 bases and J by 4 bases; unmatched bases: 8. The CDR3 reads CASSLQGRGYYEQYF. Here the CDR3 DNA reads TGTGCCAGCAGTTTACAAGGGCGGGGGTATTACGAGCAGTACTTC.

This clone was seen only once. CDR3 in amino acids: CATSRASPGVGYTF. CDR3 nucleotide sequence: TGTGCCACCAGCAGAGCCTCCCCGGGGGTAGGCTACACCTTC. The J gene is TRBJ1-2, the V gene TRBV15; tentative D call: TRBD1 (5 bases). Germline CDR1 is LNHNV and CDR2 is YYDKDF (reference sequence). Trimming took off 1 base at V and 8 bases at J, with 14 bases between the two ends. CDR3 length: 14 residues.

A single count supports this clone. CDR3 residues: CASSFGGDYGYTF. The CDR3, as DNA: TGCGCCAGCAGCTTTGGGGGCGACTATGGCTACACCTTC. This chain links TRBV5-1 with TRBJ1-2; TRBD1 might be the D (6 bases). The V end lost 2 bases, the J end lost 3 bases, and 8 bases lay between the germline ends. This CDR3 comprises 13 residues. Per germline, CDR1 SGHRS and CDR2 YFSETQ. The complete variable domain, with remaining parts taken from reference TRBV5-1 and TRBJ1-2, reads KAGVTQTPRYLIKTRGQQVTLSCSPISGHRSVSWYQQTPGQGLQFLFEYFSETQRNKGNFPGRFSGRQFSNSRSEMNVSTLELGDSALYLCASSFGGDYGYTFGSGTRLTVV.